This TCR beta chain is from a study of T cells after yellow fever vaccination. Each CDR3 protein is one row after TCRdb ran MiXCR on the 5' RACE reads. Here the sample spans some 600,000 distinct CDR3 sequences, roughly an eighth being singletons. V was shortened by 6 bases and J by 2 bases, with 14 bases between the two germline ends. Germline V gives CDR1 SGHVS, CDR2 FNYEAQ. The CDR3 extends over 14 amino acids. The sample was PBMCs, taken on the day of the yellow fever booster vaccination. The TCR comes from a man aged 25-45 years who received the YFV17D yellow fever vaccine. This chain uses TRBV7-6 with TRBJ2-7; D uncertain. In DNA, the CDR3 is TGTGCCAGCAGTCCCTTAGCTTTAGCCTACGAGCAGTACTTC. It specifies CASSPLALAYEQYF.